Below, one T cell receptor beta chain is given with its context. Its matching antigen is unknown. The data derive from a study of shared clonotypes between healthy human individuals. Across the whole study: Every donor yielded three CD4 naive, three CD4 memory, two CD8 naive and one CD8 memory plate. Study-wide results and limits: For naive CD4 cells, around 5.1% of clonotypes were shared across a handful of donors. Donor clonotype sharing was expected to depend on sequencing depth. Sampling used blood alone; tissue repertoires probably differ.

V shed 4 bases and J shed 2 bases, with 3 bases lying between them. There are 12 residues in the CDR3. The germline CDR1 and CDR2 sequences are WNHNN and SYGVQD (reference sequence). Repertoires were generated with immunoSEQ multiplex PCR, while TCRdb's copy carries only in-frame clones and drops some. Of roughly 110,000 clones listed, about 71% are singletons. The sequencing sample was made of memory CD8+ T cells sorted from blood. The subset here: CD45RO+ cells pooled with CCR7-negative TemRA cells. This clonotype was obtained from a woman aged 25 to 39 in good health. The gene calls are TRBV10-1 and TRBJ1-5; D gene uncertain. CDR3 protein: CASSAGNQPQHF. The CDR3 DNA is TGCGCCAGCAGTGCTGGCAATCAGCCCCAGCATTTT.